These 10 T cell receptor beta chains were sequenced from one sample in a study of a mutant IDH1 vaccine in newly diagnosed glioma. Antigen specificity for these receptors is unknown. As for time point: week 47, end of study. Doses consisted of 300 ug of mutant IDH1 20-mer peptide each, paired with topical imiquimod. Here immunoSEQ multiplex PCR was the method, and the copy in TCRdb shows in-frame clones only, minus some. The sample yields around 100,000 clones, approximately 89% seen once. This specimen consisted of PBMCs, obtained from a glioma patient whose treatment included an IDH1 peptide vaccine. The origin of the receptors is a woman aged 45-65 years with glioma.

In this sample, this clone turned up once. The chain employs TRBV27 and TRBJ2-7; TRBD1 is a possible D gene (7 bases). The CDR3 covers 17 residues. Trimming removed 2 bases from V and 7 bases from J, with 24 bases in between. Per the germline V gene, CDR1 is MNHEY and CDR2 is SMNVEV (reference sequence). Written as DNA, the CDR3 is TGTGCCAGCAGTTTACAGGGGGGTGGGTTGGGCTTAATGGAGCAGTACTTC. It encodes CASSLQGGGLGLMEQYF.

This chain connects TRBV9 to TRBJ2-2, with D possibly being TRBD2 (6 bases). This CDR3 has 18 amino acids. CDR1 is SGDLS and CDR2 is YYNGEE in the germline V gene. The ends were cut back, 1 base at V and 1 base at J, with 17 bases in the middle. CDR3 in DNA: TGTGCCAGCAGCGTATCTATCGGGAGTTCCAGGAACACCGGGGAGCTGTTTTTT. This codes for CASSVSIGSSRNTGELFF.

CDR3 protein: CAISDRQGVTGQETQYF. In DNA, the CDR3 is TGTGCCATCAGTGACAGACAGGGGGTGACCGGGCAAGAGACCCAGTACTTC. The V gene is TRBV10-3, the J gene TRBJ2-5; 9 nucleotides agree with TRBD1. The CDR3 is made up of 17 amino acids. Germline CDR1 and CDR2: ENHRY and SYGVKD. V trimming: 3 bases; J trimming: 2 bases; junction bases outside the gene matches: 10.

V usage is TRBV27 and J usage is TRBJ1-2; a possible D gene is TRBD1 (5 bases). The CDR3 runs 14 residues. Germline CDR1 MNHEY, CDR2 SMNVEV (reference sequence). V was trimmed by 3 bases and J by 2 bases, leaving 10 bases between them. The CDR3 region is CASSFRGVNYGYTF. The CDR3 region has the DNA TGTGCCAGCAGTTTTCGGGGGGTCAACTATGGCTACACCTTC.

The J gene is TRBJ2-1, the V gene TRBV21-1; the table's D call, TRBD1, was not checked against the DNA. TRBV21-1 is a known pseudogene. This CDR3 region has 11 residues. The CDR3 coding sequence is TGTGCCAGCAGCTTACAGAGTGAGCAGTTCTTC. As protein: CASSLQSEQFF.

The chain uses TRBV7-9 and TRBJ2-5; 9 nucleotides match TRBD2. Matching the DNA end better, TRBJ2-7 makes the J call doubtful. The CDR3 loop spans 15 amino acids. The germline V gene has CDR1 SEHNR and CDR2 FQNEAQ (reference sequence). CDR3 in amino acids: CASSTGTSRIYEQYF. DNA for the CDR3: TGTGCCAGCAGCACTGGGACTAGCAGAATCTACGAGCAGTACTTC.

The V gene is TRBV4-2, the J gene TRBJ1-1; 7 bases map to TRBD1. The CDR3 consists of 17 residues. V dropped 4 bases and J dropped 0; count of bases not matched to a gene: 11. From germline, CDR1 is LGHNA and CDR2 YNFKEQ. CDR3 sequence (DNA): TGTGCCAGCAGCCTTTGGACAGGATCGTATTTGAACACTGAAGCTTTCTTT. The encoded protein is CASSLWTGSYLNTEAFF.

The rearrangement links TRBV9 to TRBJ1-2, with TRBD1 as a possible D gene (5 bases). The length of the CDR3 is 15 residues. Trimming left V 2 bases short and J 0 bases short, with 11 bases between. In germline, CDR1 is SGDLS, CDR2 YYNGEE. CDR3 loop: CASSVLWGPNYGYTF. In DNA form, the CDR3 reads TGTGCCAGCAGCGTTCTGTGGGGACCTAACTATGGCTACACCTTC.

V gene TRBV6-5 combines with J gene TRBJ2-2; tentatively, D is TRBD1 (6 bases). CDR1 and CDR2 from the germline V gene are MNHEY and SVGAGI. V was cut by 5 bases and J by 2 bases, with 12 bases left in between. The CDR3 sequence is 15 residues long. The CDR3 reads CASSLTGPNTGELFF. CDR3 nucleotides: TGTGCCAGCAGTCTCACAGGGCCCAACACCGGGGAGCTGTTTTTT.

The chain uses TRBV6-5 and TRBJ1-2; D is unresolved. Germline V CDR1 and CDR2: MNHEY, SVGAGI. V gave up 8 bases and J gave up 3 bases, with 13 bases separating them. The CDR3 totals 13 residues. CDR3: CASASLGDYGYTF. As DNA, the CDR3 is TGTGCCAGCGCCTCGCTTGGAGACTATGGCTACACCTTC.